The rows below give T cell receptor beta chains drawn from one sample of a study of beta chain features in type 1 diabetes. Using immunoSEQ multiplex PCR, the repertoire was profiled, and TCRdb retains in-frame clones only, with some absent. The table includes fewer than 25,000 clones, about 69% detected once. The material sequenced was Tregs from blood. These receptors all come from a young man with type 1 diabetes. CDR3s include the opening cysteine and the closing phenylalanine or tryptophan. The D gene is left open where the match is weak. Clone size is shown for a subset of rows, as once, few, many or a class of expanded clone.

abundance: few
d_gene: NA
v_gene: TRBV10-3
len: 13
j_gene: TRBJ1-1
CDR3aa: CAIKGEQNTEAFF
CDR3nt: TGTGCCATCAAAGGGGAACAGAACACTGAAGCTTTCTTT

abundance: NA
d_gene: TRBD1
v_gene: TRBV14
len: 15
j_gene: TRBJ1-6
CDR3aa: CASSPRDRGNSPLHF
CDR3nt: TGTGCCAGCAGCCCCCGGGACAGGGGCAATTCACCCCTCCACTTT

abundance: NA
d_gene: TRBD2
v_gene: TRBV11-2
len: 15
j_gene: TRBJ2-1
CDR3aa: CASSPRLALSNEQFF
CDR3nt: TGTGCCAGCAGCCCTCGACTAGCGCTTTCTAATGAGCAGTTCTTC

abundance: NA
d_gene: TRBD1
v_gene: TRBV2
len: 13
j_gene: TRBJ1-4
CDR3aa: CASSRTGREKLFF
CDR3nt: TGTGCCAGCAGTCGGACAGGGCGCGAAAAACTGTTTTTT

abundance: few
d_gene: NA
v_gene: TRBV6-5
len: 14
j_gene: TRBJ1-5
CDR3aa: CASSRVVDQWPQHF
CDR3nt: TGTGCCAGCAGCAGGGTCGTGGACCAATGGCCCCAGCATTTT

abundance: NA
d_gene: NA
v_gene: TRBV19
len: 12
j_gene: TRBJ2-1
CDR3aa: CASTLRPGPMFF
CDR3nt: TGTGCCAGTACCCTCCGGCCGGGTCCTATGTTCTTC

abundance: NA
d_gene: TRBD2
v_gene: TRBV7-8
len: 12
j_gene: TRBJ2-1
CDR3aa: CASSSLAATWIF
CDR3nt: TGTGCCAGCAGCTCACTAGCGGCCACTTGGATCTTC

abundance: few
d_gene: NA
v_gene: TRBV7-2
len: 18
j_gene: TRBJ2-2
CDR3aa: CASTLIRIGGANTGELFF
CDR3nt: TGTGCCAGCACCTTAATCCGGATAGGGGGGGCGAACACCGGGGAGCTGTTTTTT

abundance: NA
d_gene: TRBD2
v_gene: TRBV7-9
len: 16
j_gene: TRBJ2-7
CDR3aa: CASSLVGRRGSYEQYF
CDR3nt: TGTGCCAGCAGCTTAGTAGGACGTCGCGGGAGCTACGAGCAGTACTTC

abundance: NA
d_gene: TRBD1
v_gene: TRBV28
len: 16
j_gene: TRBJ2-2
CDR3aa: CASSSGQGTGTGELFF
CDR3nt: TGTGCCAGCAGTTCGGGACAGGGGACTGGGACCGGGGAGCTGTTTTTT

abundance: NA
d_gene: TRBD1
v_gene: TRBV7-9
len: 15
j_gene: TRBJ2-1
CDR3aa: CASSKSRDRGFEQFF
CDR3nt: TGTGCCAGCAGCAAATCCCGGGACAGGGGATTTGAGCAGTTCTTC

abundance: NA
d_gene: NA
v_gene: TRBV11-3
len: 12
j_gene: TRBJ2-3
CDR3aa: CASSLGPGPQYF
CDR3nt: TGTGCCAGCAGCTTAGGGCCTGGGCCGCAGTATTTT

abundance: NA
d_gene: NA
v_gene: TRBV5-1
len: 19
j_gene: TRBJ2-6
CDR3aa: CASRSRGELLFSGANVLTF
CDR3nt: TGCGCCAGCAGGTCAAGGGGCGAGTTACTCTTCTCTGGGGCCAACGTCCTGACTTTC

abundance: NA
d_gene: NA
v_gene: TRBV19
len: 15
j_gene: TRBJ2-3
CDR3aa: CASSMKRLSTDTQYF
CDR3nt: TGTGCCAGTAGTATGAAAAGACTGAGCACAGATACGCAGTATTTT

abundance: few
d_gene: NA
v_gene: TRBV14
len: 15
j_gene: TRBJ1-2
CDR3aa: CASSQVFGQIYGYTF
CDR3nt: TGTGCCAGCAGCCAAGTGTTCGGACAGATCTATGGCTACACCTTC

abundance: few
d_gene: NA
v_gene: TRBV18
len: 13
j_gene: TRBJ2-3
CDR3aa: CASSPRRADTQYF
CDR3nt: TGTGCCAGCTCACCACGGCGGGCAGATACGCAGTATTTT

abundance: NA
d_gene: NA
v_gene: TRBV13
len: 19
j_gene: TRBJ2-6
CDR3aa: CASSLGGLIYRGRANVLTF
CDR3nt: TGTGCCAGCAGCTTAGGGGGACTCATCTATCGAGGGAGGGCCAACGTCCTGACTTTC

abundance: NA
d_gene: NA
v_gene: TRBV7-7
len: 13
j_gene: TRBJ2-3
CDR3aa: CASSLYSTDTQYF
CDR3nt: TGTGCCAGCAGCTTATATAGCACAGATACGCAGTATTTT

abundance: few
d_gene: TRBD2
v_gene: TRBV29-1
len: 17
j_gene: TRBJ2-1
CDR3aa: CSVEPLAGGHSYNEQFF
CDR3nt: TGCAGCGTTGAACCCCTAGCGGGGGGACACTCCTACAATGAGCAGTTCTTC

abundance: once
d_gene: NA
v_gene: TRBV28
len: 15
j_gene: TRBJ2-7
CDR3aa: CASSFRRLASYEQYF
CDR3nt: TGTGCCAGCAGTTTTCGGAGACTTGCCTCCTACGAGCAGTACTTC

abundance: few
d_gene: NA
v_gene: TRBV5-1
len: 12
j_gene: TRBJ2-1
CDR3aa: CASSFRDNEQFF
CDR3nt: TGCGCCAGCAGCTTCAGGGACAATGAGCAGTTCTTC

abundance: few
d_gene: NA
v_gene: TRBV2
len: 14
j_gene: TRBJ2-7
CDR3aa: CASTKRGTSYEQYF
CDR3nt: TGTGCCAGCACCAAACGGGGGACCTCATACGAGCAGTACTTC

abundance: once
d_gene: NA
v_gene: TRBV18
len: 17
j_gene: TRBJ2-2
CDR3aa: CASSPRYEYANTGELFF
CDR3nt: TGTGCCAGCTCACCGAGGTACGAGTACGCGAACACCGGGGAGCTGTTTTTT

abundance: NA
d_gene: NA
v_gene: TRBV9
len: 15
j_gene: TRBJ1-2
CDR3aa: CASSPGPAPGEGYTF
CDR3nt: TGTGCCAGCAGCCCGGGCCCGGCCCCAGGGGAAGGCTACACCTTC

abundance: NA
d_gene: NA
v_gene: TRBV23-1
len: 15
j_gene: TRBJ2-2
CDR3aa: CASSQSGTNTGELFF
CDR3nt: TGCGCCAGCAGTCAATCTGGCACGAACACCGGGGAGCTGTTTTTT

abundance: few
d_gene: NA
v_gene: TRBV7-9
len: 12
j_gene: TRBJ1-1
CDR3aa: CASSFMNTEAFF
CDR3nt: TGTGCCAGCAGCTTCATGAACACTGAAGCTTTCTTT

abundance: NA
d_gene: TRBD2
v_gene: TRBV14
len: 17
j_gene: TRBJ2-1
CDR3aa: CASSQRIAGGPNNEQFF
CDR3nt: TGTGCCAGCAGCCAACGAATAGCGGGGGGGCCAAACAATGAGCAGTTCTTC

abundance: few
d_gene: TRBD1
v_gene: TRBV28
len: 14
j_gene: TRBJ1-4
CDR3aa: CASRGEDRAKKLFF
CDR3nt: TGTGCCAGCAGGGGGGAGGACAGGGCGAAAAAACTGTTTTTT

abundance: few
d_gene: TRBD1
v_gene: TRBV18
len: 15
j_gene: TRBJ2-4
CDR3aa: CASSPQTGAKNIQYF
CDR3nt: TGTGCCAGCTCACCCCAGACAGGGGCCAAAAACATTCAGTACTTC

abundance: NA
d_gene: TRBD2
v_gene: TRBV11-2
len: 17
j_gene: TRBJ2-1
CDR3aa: CASSLGQLAGVYNEQFF
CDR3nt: TGTGCCAGCAGCTTAGGTCAGTTAGCGGGAGTCTACAATGAGCAGTTCTTC

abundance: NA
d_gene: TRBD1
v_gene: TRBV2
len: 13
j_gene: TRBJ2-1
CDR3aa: CASTMTGRDEQFF
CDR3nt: TGTGCCAGCACCATGACAGGGCGGGATGAGCAGTTCTTC

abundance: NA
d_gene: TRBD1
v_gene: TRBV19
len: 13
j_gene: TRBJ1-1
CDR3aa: CASSTRGTGQAFF
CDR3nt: TGTGCCAGTAGTACCAGGGGGACAGGACAGGCTTTCTTT

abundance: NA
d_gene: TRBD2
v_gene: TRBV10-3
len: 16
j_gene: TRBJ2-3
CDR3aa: CAIRTGRGESTDTQYF
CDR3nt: TGTGCCATCAGAACCGGACGGGGGGAGAGCACAGATACGCAGTATTTT

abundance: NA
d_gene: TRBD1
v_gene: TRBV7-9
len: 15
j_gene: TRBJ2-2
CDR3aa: CASSIAGQGRLKLFF
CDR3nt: TGTGCCAGCAGCATCGCGGGACAGGGAAGGTTGAAGCTGTTTTTT

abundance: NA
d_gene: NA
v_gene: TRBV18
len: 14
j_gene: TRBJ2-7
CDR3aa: CASSTGRTPYEQYF
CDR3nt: TGTGCCAGCTCCACGGGCAGGACACCCTACGAGCAGTACTTC

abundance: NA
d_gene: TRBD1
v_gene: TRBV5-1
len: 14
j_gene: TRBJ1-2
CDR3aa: CASSLAQGAGGYTF
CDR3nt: TGCGCCAGCAGCTTGGCCCAGGGGGCAGGTGGCTACACCTTC

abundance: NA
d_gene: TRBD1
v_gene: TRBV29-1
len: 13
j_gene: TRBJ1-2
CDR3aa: CSVGQGMNYGYTF
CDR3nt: TGCAGCGTCGGACAGGGGATGAACTATGGCTACACCTTC

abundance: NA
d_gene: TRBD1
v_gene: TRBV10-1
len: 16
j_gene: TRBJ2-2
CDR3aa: CASSEGQGTNTGELFF
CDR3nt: TGCGCCAGCAGTGAGGGACAGGGCACGAACACCGGGGAGCTGTTTTTT

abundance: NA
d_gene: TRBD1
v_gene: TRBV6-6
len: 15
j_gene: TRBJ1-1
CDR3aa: CASSPRRTGGTEAFF
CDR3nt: TGTGCCAGCAGTCCCCGACGGACAGGGGGTACTGAAGCTTTCTTT

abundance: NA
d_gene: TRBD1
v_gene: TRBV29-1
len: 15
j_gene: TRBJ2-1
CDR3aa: CSVEGDRDYYNEQFF
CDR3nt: TGCAGCGTTGAAGGGGACAGGGACTATTACAATGAGCAGTTCTTC

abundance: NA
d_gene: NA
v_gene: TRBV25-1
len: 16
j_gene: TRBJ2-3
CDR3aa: CASSEGTSEATDTQYF
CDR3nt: TGTGCCAGCAGTGAAGGCACCTCGGAGGCCACAGATACGCAGTATTTT

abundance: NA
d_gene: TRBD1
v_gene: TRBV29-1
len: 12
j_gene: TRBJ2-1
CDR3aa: CSVRTGEVEQFF
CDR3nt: TGCAGCGTTAGGACAGGGGAGGTTGAGCAGTTCTTC

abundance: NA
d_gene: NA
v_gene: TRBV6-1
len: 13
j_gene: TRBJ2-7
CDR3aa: CASGQGGYSEQYF
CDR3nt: TGTGCCAGCGGTCAGGGGGGTTACTCCGAGCAGTACTTC

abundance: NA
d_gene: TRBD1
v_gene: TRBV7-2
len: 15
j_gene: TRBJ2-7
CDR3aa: CASSPSWTGGNEQYF
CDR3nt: TGTGCCAGCAGCCCCAGCTGGACAGGGGGCAACGAGCAGTACTTC

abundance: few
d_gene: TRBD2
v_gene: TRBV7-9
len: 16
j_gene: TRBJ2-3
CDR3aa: CATEMGTSGGTDTQYF
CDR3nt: TGTGCCACCGAAATGGGGACTAGCGGGGGCACAGATACGCAGTATTTT

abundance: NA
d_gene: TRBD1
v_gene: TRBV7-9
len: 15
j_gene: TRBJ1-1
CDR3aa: CASSAPGQGAAEAFF
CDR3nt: TGTGCCAGCAGCGCCCCGGGACAGGGGGCCGCTGAAGCTTTCTTT

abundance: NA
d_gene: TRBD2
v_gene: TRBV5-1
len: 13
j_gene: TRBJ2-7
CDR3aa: CASSGGSRYEQYF
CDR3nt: TGCGCCAGCAGCGGCGGGAGCAGATACGAGCAGTACTTC

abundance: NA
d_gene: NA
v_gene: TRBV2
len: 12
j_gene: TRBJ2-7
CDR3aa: CASGLGAYEQYF
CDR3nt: TGTGCCAGCGGACTTGGGGCCTACGAGCAGTACTTC

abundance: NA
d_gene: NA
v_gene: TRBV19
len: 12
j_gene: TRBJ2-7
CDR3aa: CASSLQGYEQYF
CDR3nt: TGTGCCAGTAGTCTACAGGGCTACGAGCAGTACTTC

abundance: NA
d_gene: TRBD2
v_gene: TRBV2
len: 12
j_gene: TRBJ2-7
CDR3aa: CASRDYPLEQYF
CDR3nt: TGTGCCAGCCGGGACTACCCACTTGAGCAGTACTTC

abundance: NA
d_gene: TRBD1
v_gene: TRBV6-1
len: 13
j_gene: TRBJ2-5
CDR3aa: CARQDRGEETQYF
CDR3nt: TGTGCCAGGCAGGACAGGGGTGAGGAGACCCAGTACTTC

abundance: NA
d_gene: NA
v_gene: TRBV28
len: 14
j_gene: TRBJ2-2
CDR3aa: CASSTNVRAGSCFF
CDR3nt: NA